This TCR beta chain comes out of a study of shared clonotypes between healthy human individuals. General study results and limits: The genetic and exposure-history diversity represented was limited by few donors. A generally larger estimated richness was seen in naive subsets than in memory subsets. Clonotype sharing among donors was expected to depend on sequencing depth.

Here immunoSEQ multiplex PCR was the method, and the copy in TCRdb shows in-frame clones only, minus some. Counted here are approximately 980,000 clones, around 80% occurring once; the ten biggest clones make up about 1.5%. CDR1 is SGHTS, CDR2 YDEGEE, per germline. This CDR3 has 13 amino acids. The V segment lost 2 bases and the J segment 6 bases; nucleotides outside the gene matches: 2. Those who donated were healthy HIV-negative adults, with no recent acute infections or vaccinations reported. Details on this clone: Its target is unknown.

The source material was memory CD4+ T cells sorted from blood. Subset in this sample: CD45RA-negative fraction. This clonotype originated in a man between 18 and 29 years old in good health. The V gene is TRBV5-8, the J gene TRBJ2-4; TRBD1 matches 7 bases. CDR3 sequence: CASSLHRGNIQYF. The DNA of the CDR3 is TGTGCCAGCAGCTTACACAGGGGAAACATTCAGTACTTC.